What follows are 3 T cell receptor beta chains derived from one specimen sequenced in a study of T-cell reconstitution after alpha-beta-depleted transplantation in children. Unique molecular identifiers tagged the TCRbeta library. TCRdb used MiXCR to reprocess the PCR reads, holding one entry per CDR3 protein. The sample includes about 420,000 distinct CDR3 sequences, under 13% of them seen just once. This specimen consisted of PBMCs from the stem cell graft donor, obtained from the stem cell graft. Source of these receptors: a human donor who donated a stem cell graft to a child with acute myeloid leukemia.

The sample holds many counts of this clonotype. This chain connects TRBV20-1 to TRBJ2-3; TRBD2 matches at 8 bases. Trimming removed 8 bases from V and 6 bases from J; junction bases left unmatched: 16. CDR1 is DFQATT and CDR2 is SNEGSKA in the germline V gene (reference sequence). The CDR3 is made up of 15 amino acids. The DNA for the CDR3 is TGCAGTACCACCACGGGCGGCGGGAGGTTTGATACGCAGTATTTT. It encodes CSTTTGGGRFDTQYF.

A few counts support this clonotype. V usage is TRBV5-1 and J usage is TRBJ1-2; D not certain. The length of the CDR3 is 12 residues. Germline CDR1 reads SGHRS; CDR2 reads YFSETQ. V lost 5 bases, J lost 6 bases, and 11 bases lay in between. Here the CDR3 DNA reads TGCGCCAGCAGACGAGACACGGATGGCTACACCTTC. This sequence encodes CASRRDTDGYTF.

The chain joins TRBV6-1 to TRBJ1-5; D is uncertain. Germline CDR1 is MNHNS and CDR2 is SASEGT. The V end was cut by 8 bases, the J end by 9 bases, with 26 bases between. The CDR3 covers 16 residues. CDR3 DNA sequence: TGTGCCAGCCGCCTGCGGGAGGAAAACCAAGGTCGGCCCCAGCATTTT. It is translated as CASRLREENQGRPQHF.